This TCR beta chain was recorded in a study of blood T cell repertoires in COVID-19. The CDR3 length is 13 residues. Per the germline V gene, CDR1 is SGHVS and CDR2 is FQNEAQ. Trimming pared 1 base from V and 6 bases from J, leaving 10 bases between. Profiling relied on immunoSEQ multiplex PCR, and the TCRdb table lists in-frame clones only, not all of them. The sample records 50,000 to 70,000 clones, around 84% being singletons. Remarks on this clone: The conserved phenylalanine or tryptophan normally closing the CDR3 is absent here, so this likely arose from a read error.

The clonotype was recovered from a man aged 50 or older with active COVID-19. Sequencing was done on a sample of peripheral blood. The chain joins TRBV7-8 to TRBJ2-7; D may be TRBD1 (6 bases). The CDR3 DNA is TGTGCCAGCAGCTTAGACAGGGTAAGCGAGCAGTACATC. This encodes CASSLDRVSEQYI.